This entry lists 21 T cell receptor beta chains sequenced from one sample in a study of shared clonotypes between healthy human individuals. Produced via immunoSEQ multiplex PCR; TCRdb's table is partial and in-frame only. The sample contains just over 95,000 clones, 67% of which appear only once. The sequencing sample was made of memory CD8+ T cells sorted from blood. The subset denotes: CD45RO+ cells pooled with CCR7-negative TemRA cells. The receptor set was obtained from a man aged 25 to 40 in good health.

The CDR3 sequence: CASSLFIDEQYF. The CDR3 nucleotides are TGTGCCAGCAGCTTATTTATCGACGAGCAGTACTTC. The chain combines TRBV11-2 with TRBJ2-7; no clear D gene. The CDR3 has 12 amino acids. CDR1 is SGHAT, CDR2 FQNNGV, per germline. V was pared by 2 bases and J by 5 bases, with 7 bases between.

The chain couples TRBV5-4 to TRBJ2-7, with 7 bases lining up with TRBD1. CDR3 size: 14 residues. Germline trimming cut 5 bases from V and 0 bases from J; bases unmatched to any gene: 5. Germline assignment: CDR1 SGHNT and CDR2 YYREEE (reference sequence). CDR3 protein: CASRAAGGSYEQYF. DNA of the CDR3: TGTGCCAGCAGGGCGGCAGGGGGCTCCTACGAGCAGTACTTC.

V and J are TRBV2 and TRBJ1-5; D uncertain. The length of the CDR3 is 16 residues. V was pared by 5 bases and J by 1 base, with 15 bases between. Looked up from germline, CDR1 is SNHLY and CDR2 is FYNNEI. The CDR3 reads CASSQREGVSNQPQHF. As DNA, the CDR3 is TGTGCCAGCAGTCAAAGGGAGGGCGTGAGCAATCAGCCCCAGCATTTT.

The chain carries TRBV2 and TRBJ2-3, with a possible D match to TRBD2 (5 bases). CDR1 and CDR2 (germline): SNHLY, FYNNEI. This CDR3 region has 13 residues. The ends were cut back, 6 bases at V and 5 bases at J, with 12 bases in the middle. The CDR3 loop reads CASRPDGGDTQYF. The CDR3 region has the DNA TGTGCCAGCAGGCCGGACGGAGGAGATACGCAGTATTTT.

The chain has TRBV6-1 and TRBJ1-5; 8 nucleotides line up with TRBD1. CDR1 and CDR2 from the germline V gene are MNHNS and SASEGT. CDR3 size: 15 residues. V was clipped by 3 bases and J by 7 bases; unmatched bases: 8. The CDR3 loop is CASSEARTGWQPQHF. The DNA for the CDR3 is TGTGCCAGCAGTGAGGCTAGGACAGGGTGGCAGCCCCAGCATTTT.

This rearrangement joins TRBV28 to TRBJ2-5; the D gene is possibly TRBD1 (6 bases). CDR3 length: 14 amino acids. Germline V lookup: CDR1 MDHEN, CDR2 SYDVKM. With 5 bases removed from V and 0 bases from J, the gap between germline ends came to 10 bases. CDR3 DNA sequence: TGTGCCAGCAGTACCCACAGGGACCAAGAGACCCAGTACTTC. It encodes CASSTHRDQETQYF.

This rearrangement joins TRBV10-3 to TRBJ1-2, with D unclear. Looked up from germline, CDR1 is ENHRY and CDR2 is SYGVKD. This CDR3 has 16 residues. V was shortened by 3 bases and J by 8 bases, with 22 bases between the two germline ends. The CDR3, as DNA: TGTGCCATCAGTGAACACGACGTCCCCCTGAAGGAAGGCTACACCTTC. This translates into CAISEHDVPLKEGYTF.

The rearrangement links TRBV27 to TRBJ1-2; 9 bases are a match to TRBD1. Looked up from germline, CDR1 is MNHEY and CDR2 is SMNVEV (reference sequence). The CDR3 is 14 amino acids. With 5 bases clipped from V and 7 bases from J, the junction kept 8 bases outside the gene matches. CDR3 loop: CASSPSGTGRGYTF. CDR3 in DNA: TGTGCCAGCAGTCCATCAGGGACAGGGCGTGGCTACACCTTC.

This clone was detected only a few times. The gene calls are TRBV7-9 and TRBJ2-2; 9 nucleotides agree with TRBD2. This CDR3 comprises 17 residues. The ends lost 5 bases at V and 3 bases at J; junction bases unmatched: 10. Germline assignment: CDR1 SEHNR and CDR2 FQNEAQ (reference sequence). CDR3 in DNA: TGTGCCAGCAGCCAGGGAAGTCTAGCGGGATACACCGGGGAGCTGTTTTTT. Translation gives CASSQGSLAGYTGELFF.

As for this clone: Different DNA sequences within this sample yield the same CDR3. The chain is built from TRBV20-1 and TRBJ2-3; D is uncertain. Per germline, CDR1 DFQATT and CDR2 SNEGSKA (reference sequence). V shed 6 bases and J shed 2 bases, with 3 bases lying between them. The length of the CDR3 is 10 residues. CDR3 region: CSALTDTQYF. The CDR3 nucleotides read TGCAGTGCGCTCACAGATACGCAGTATTTT.

This chain connects TRBV10-2 to TRBJ1-2, with D unresolved. The V gene lost 2 bases and the J gene lost 2 bases, with 9 bases spanning the gap. CDR1 is WSHSY and CDR2 is SAAADI in the germline V gene. There are 14 residues in the CDR3. CDR3 region: CASSEEAVNYGYTF. The CDR3, as DNA: TGCGCCAGCAGTGAGGAAGCCGTGAACTATGGCTACACCTTC.

The chain joins TRBV6-1 to TRBJ2-2; possibly TRBD1 for D (5 bases). Germline CDR1 and CDR2: MNHNS and SASEGT. The CDR3 contains 14 residues. V was cut by 6 bases and J by 2 bases, with 10 bases left in between. This chain's CDR3 is CASRSQGNTGELFF. CDR3 sequence (DNA): TGTGCCAGCAGAAGCCAGGGCAACACCGGGGAGCTGTTTTTT.

This rearrangement joins TRBV6-1 to TRBJ2-7; a possible D gene is TRBD2 (5 bases). The V gene's germline CDR1 is MNHNS and CDR2 SASEGT. This CDR3 region has 17 residues. V lost 4 bases and J 2 bases, leaving 21 bases between the germline ends. Here the CDR3 DNA reads TGTGCCAGCAGTGTGAAGCGGTCCCGGATAAAGACCTACGAGCAGTACTTC. Its protein is CASSVKRSRIKTYEQYF.

The genes are TRBV28 and TRBJ1-4; no definite D call. V lost 3 bases and J lost 0, with 8 bases in between. The CDR3 contains 15 residues. The germline V gene encodes CDR1 MDHEN and CDR2 SYDVKM. The CDR3 protein is CASSLRTSTNEKLFF. The CDR3 nucleotides are TGTGCCAGCAGTTTGAGGACCTCAACTAATGAAAAACTGTTTTTT.

V is TRBV5-1 and J is TRBJ1-4, with a weak D call TRBD1 (5 bases). Germline values: CDR1 SGHRS, CDR2 YFSETQ. The CDR3 runs 14 residues. V was shortened by 4 bases and J by 10 bases, with 17 bases between the two germline ends. The CDR3 DNA follows: TGCGCCAGCAGCGCTAACCTCGGCGGGGGAAAACTGTTTTTT. The encoded protein is CASSANLGGGKLFF.

The V gene is TRBV6-6, the J gene TRBJ1-1; 7 bases are shared with TRBD1. The CDR3 sequence is 15 residues long. Per the germline V gene, CDR1 is MNHNY and CDR2 is SVGAGI (reference sequence). The trim removed 4 bases at V and 0 bases at J, leaving 5 bases unmatched. This CDR3 reads CASSSLTGVNTEAFF. The CDR3 coding sequence is TGTGCCAGCAGTTCCCTCACAGGGGTGAACACTGAAGCTTTCTTT.

The gene calls are TRBV5-1 and TRBJ2-5; D is perhaps TRBD1 (6 bases). Germline V CDR1 and CDR2: SGHRS, YFSETQ. This CDR3 region has 16 residues. Trimming stripped 0 bases from V and 6 bases from J, with 18 bases between. In DNA, the CDR3 is TGCGCCAGCAGCTTGGACAGGGAAGGGGTAAAACAGACCCAGTACTTC. Protein product: CASSLDREGVKQTQYF.

The rearrangement joins TRBV27 to TRBJ1-4; D remains unclear. Trimming removed 1 base at V and 8 bases at J, with 11 bases between. Germline V lookup: CDR1 MNHEY, CDR2 SMNVEV (reference sequence). The CDR3 has 14 amino acids. CDR3 bases: TGTGCCAGCAGTTTATTGGGATCGGAGGAAAAACTGTTTTTT. This codes for CASSLLGSEEKLFF.

CDR3 bases: TGTGCCAGCAGCTTACACGGGTATGAGCAGTACTTC. Its translation: CASSLHGYEQYF. The chain combines TRBV5-5 with TRBJ2-7, with D unresolved. The CDR3 runs to 12 residues. The ends were cut back, 2 bases at V and 7 bases at J, with 10 bases in the middle. In germline, CDR1 is SGHKS, CDR2 YYEKEE (reference sequence).

J is TRBJ2-7 and V is TRBV30; 8 bases are shared with TRBD1. Germline loops: CDR1 GTSNPN, CDR2 SVGIG (reference sequence). The CDR3 runs to 11 residues. After removal of 5 bases from V and 5 bases from J, the junction contained 2 bases not matched to a gene. CDR3 coding DNA: TGTGCCTGGCGGACAGGGCACGAGCAGTACTTC. Its translation: CAWRTGHEQYF. Filled out from reference TRBV30 and TRBJ2-7, the complete variable domain reads SQTIHQWPATLVQPVGSPLSLECTVEGTSNPNLYWYRQAAGRGLQLLFYSVGIGQISSEVPQNLSASRPQDRQFILSSKKLLLSDSGFYLCAWRTGHEQYFGPGTRLTVT.

The chain couples TRBV6-1 to TRBJ1-5, with D uncertain. V lost 0 bases to trimming and J lost 7 bases, with 7 bases between them. This CDR3 comprises 13 residues. The V gene's germline CDR1 is MNHNS and CDR2 SASEGT. The CDR3 bases are TGTGCCAGCAGTGAAGCGGGTTGGCAGCCCCAGCATTTT. This gives the protein CASSEAGWQPQHF.